These T cell receptor beta chains were read from a single sample in a study of shared clonotypes between healthy human individuals. Data came from immunoSEQ multiplex PCR; TCRdb stores just in-frame clones and leaves some out. The sample has around 1,000,000 clones, approximately 80% seen once. What was sequenced was memory CD4+ T cells from PBMCs. The source is a man aged 18 to 35 in good health. Some clones in this sample may be carry-over from other donors' samples. Both conserved end residues are part of each CDR3. The D gene is left open where the match is weak. Where a row states a size, it is once, few, many or the class of an expanded clone; other rows omit it.

.	14	TRBV6-5	.	TRBJ2-4	CASRPDREGNIQYF	TGTGCCAGCAGACCCGACAGGGAGGGAAACATTCAGTACTTC
.	12	TRBV11-2	few	TRBJ1-3	CASSAQGNTIYF	TGTGCCAGCAGCGCACAGGGAAACACCATATATTTT
.	18	TRBV5-1	.	TRBJ1-1	CASSLTPGTRKDGTEAFF	TGCGCCAGCAGCCTAACCCCCGGGACACGGAAGGATGGGACTGAAGCTTTCTTT
TRBD2	18	TRBV5-6	.	TRBJ2-3	CASGTRGTTTLYTDTQYF	TGTGCCAGCGGGACTAGGGGGACGACGACCCTTTACACAGATACGCAGTATTTT
.	14	TRBV19	.	TRBJ1-5	CASSPAENNQPQHF	TGTGCCAGTAGTCCGGCGGAGAATAATCAGCCCCAGCATTTT
.	16	TRBV7-8	once	TRBJ1-1	CASSSDTFLAGTEAFF	TGTGCCAGCAGCTCCGATACCTTCCTTGCGGGGACTGAAGCTTTCTTT
.	14	TRBV28	.	TRBJ1-1	CASSLSTHVTEAFF	TGTGCCAGCAGTTTGTCCACCCACGTCACTGAAGCTTTCTTT
.	14	TRBV7-9	.	TRBJ2-5	CASSADSQQETQYF	TGTGCCAGCAGTGCTGACTCTCAACAAGAGACCCAGTACTTC
.	18	TRBV7-2	.	TRBJ1-5	CASSLNLGGRVGNQPQHF	TGTGCCAGCAGCCTTAATTTAGGGGGACGGGTGGGCAATCAGCCCCAGCATTTT
.	14	TRBV28	.	TRBJ2-5	CASSSGTRQETQYF	TGTGCCAGCAGTTCCGGGACTCGCCAAGAGACCCAGTACTTC
.	12	TRBV2	.	TRBJ2-2	CASSVQPGELFF	TGTGCCAGCAGTGTTCAGCCCGGGGAGCTGTTTTTT
.	15	TRBV7-3	.	TRBJ2-1	CASSRSGDSYNEQFF	TGTGCCAGCAGCCGGAGCGGAGACTCCTACAATGAGCAGTTCTTC
.	14	TRBV10-3	.	TRBJ2-6	CAINEGSGANVLTF	TGTGCCATCAATGAAGGGTCTGGGGCCAACGTCCTGACTTTC
.	15	TRBV18	few	TRBJ1-3	CASSPSPGTGNTIYF	TGTGCCAGCTCACCATCACCGGGGACTGGAAACACCATATATTTT
TRBD1	14	TRBV28	.	TRBJ2-7	CASKHPTGVGEQYF	TGTGCCAGCAAACACCCCACAGGGGTGGGCGAGCAGTACTTC
.	13	TRBV10-1	once	TRBJ2-1	CASSDFERDEQFF	TGCGCCAGCAGTGATTTCGAGAGGGATGAGCAGTTCTTC
TRBD2	17	TRBV7-3	.	TRBJ2-1	CASSATSAGSSYNEQFF	TGTGCCAGCAGCGCAACTAGCGCAGGAAGCTCCTACAATGAGCAGTTCTTC
.	12	TRBV4-3	.	TRBJ1-2	CASSQVPSAPTF	TGCGCCAGCAGCCAAGTTCCAAGCGCCCCTACCTTC
.	15	TRBV7-3	.	TRBJ2-1	CASSPQGSSYNEQFF	TGTGCCAGCAGCCCCCAAGGAAGCTCCTACAATGAGCAGTTCTTC
.	15	TRBV5-4	once	TRBJ2-3	CASSIKSPGEDTQYF	TGTGCCAGCAGCATAAAATCCCCGGGGGAGGATACGCAGTATTTT
.	16	TRBV5-1	.	TRBJ1-3	CASSSSVGSSGNTIYF	TGCGCCAGCAGCTCCAGCGTTGGCAGCTCTGGAAACACCATATATTTT
.	13	TRBV5-6	many	TRBJ2-7	CASSLYSPYEQYF	TGTGCCAGCAGCTTATACTCGCCCTACGAGCAGTACTTC
.	12	TRBV28	.	TRBJ2-1	CASIGTGASQFF	TGTGCCAGCATCGGCACGGGGGCCTCGCAGTTCTTC
TRBD1	15	TRBV10-3	.	TRBJ1-2	CAISEAGQAIDGYTF	TGTGCCATCAGTGAAGCGGGACAGGCTATTGATGGCTACACCTTC
.	15	TRBV5-1	.	TRBJ2-5	CASSPAVRAGETQYF	TGCGCCAGCAGCCCCGCGGTAAGAGCGGGAGAGACCCAGTACTTC
.	9	TRBV30	few	TRBJ1-2	CAWGTGLTF	TGTGCCTGGGGAACAGGGCTGACCTTC
.	13	TRBV7-9	few	TRBJ2-7	CASSRGSGREQYF	TGTGCCAGCAGCCGAGGGTCAGGGAGGGAGCAGTACTTC
.	12	TRBV28	.	TRBJ2-7	CASSLPAYEQYF	TGTGCCAGCAGTTTACCAGCCTACGAGCAGTACTTC
TRBD2	17	TRBV5-1	.	TRBJ2-1	CASSLGTSGSSYNEQFF	TGCGCCAGCAGCTTGGGGACTAGCGGGAGCTCCTACAATGAGCAGTTCTTC
.	15	TRBV28	.	TRBJ2-1	CASSPNPGATALLFF	TGTGCCAGCAGTCCGAACCCGGGGGCGACCGCTCTTCTGTTCTTC
TRBD2	16	TRBV27	.	TRBJ2-7	CASSLTLAGSSYEQYF	TGTGCCAGCAGTCTCACACTAGCGGGAAGCTCCTACGAGCAGTACTTC
TRBD1	13	TRBV28	.	TRBJ1-1	CASIVTGDTEAFF	TGTGCCAGCATTGTGACAGGGGACACTGAAGCTTTCTTT
TRBD2	16	TRBV7-3	.	TRBJ2-3	CASSSGLAGTTDTQYF	TGTGCCAGCAGCTCTGGACTAGCGGGAACCACAGATACGCAGTATTTT
TRBD2	14	TRBV5-1	.	TRBJ2-5	CASSLATSEETQYF	TGCGCCAGCAGCTTGGCGACTAGCGAAGAGACCCAGTACTTC
TRBD1	14	TRBV19	once	TRBJ1-1	CASSLRDRGDEAFF	TGTGCCAGTAGTCTCCGGGACAGGGGAGATGAAGCTTTCTTT
TRBD1	14	TRBV5-1	few	TRBJ1-1	CASSSGQGNTEAFF	TGCGCCAGCAGCTCGGGACAGGGAAACACTGAAGCTTTCTTT
.	14	TRBV7-9	many	TRBJ2-3	CASSLVRGVDTQYF	TGTGCCAGCAGCCTAGTCCGTGGAGTAGATACGCAGTATTTT
.	13	TRBV6-1	.	TRBJ2-1	CASSEATDNEQFF	TGTGCCAGCAGTGAAGCCACGGACAATGAGCAGTTCTTC
.	12	TRBV12-1	few	TRBJ1-2	CASSPLPDGYTF	TGTGCCAGCAGCCCCCTCCCGGATGGCTACACCTTC
TRBD1	15	TRBV5-8	once	TRBJ1-3	CASSVTGGGRFPIYF	TGTGCCAGCAGCGTAACAGGGGGCGGAAGGTTTCCCATATATTTT
.	14	TRBV2	.	TRBJ1-4	CASRTTVNNEKLFF	TGTGCCAGCAGAACGACAGTAAATAATGAAAAACTGTTTTTT
.	15	TRBV6-6	.	TRBJ2-1	CASIPLGGSRNEQFF	TGTGCCAGCATCCCCTTAGGGGGGAGTAGGAATGAGCAGTTCTTC
.	13	TRBV28	.	TRBJ1-2	CASRIGGGGGYTF	TGTGCCAGCCGTATCGGGGGTGGAGGAGGCTACACCTTC
TRBD1	15	TRBV7-6	.	TRBJ1-2	CASSLGRTGEGGYTF	TGTGCCAGCAGCTTAGGACGGACAGGGGAGGGTGGCTACACCTTC
TRBD2	16	TRBV4-1	.	TRBJ2-2	CASSLTSPAETGELFF	TGCGCCAGCAGCCTGACTAGCCCTGCGGAGACCGGGGAGCTGTTTTTT
.	15	TRBV7-9	.	TRBJ2-7	CASSPTPHAKREQYF	TGTGCCAGCAGCCCAACCCCCCACGCAAAGAGGGAGCAGTACTTC